The 8 T cell receptor beta chains below were found in one sample sequenced in a study of blood T cell repertoires in COVID-19. Using immunoSEQ multiplex PCR, the repertoire was profiled, and TCRdb retains in-frame clones only, with some absent. The data contain fewer than 350,000 clones, over 75% of them singletons. Sequenced sample: peripheral blood. The receptors originated from a woman aged 50 to 65 who had recovered from COVID-19.

This clone was found once. The genes are TRBV5-1 and TRBJ2-3; TRBD2 matches 11 bases. CDR3 length: 16 amino acids. Germline V gene sequence: CDR1 SGHRS, CDR2 YFSETQ. V dropped 4 bases and J dropped 5; count of bases not matched to a gene: 9. Written as DNA, the CDR3 is TGCGCCAGCAGCCCGGGTTTACTAGCGGGAGAAGATACGCAGTATTTT. Translating gives CASSPGLLAGEDTQYF.

This clone showed up just a few times. The chain couples TRBV6-6 to TRBJ2-1; 14 nucleotides agree with TRBD2. The ends lost 10 bases at V and 6 bases at J; junction bases unmatched: 5. The CDR3 totals 14 residues. Per germline, CDR1 MNHNY and CDR2 SVGAGI (reference sequence). CDR3 in amino acids: CATLGTSGSNEQFF. CDR3 DNA: TGTGCCACCCTCGGGACTAGCGGGAGCAATGAGCAGTTCTTC.

V is TRBV7-2 and J is TRBJ2-3, with 7 nucleotides matching TRBD2. The CDR3 is 16 amino acids. CDR1 and CDR2 from the germline V gene are SGHTA and FQGNSA. Unmatched junction bases numbered 13, after V lost 6 bases and J lost 4 bases. This chain's CDR3 is CASSPPGLRSADTQYF. CDR3 DNA: TGTGCCAGCAGTCCCCCGGGACTACGGTCAGCAGATACGCAGTATTTT.

Here the CDR3 DNA reads TGTGCCACCCGGCCCGGAGTCACCGGGGAGCTGTTTTTT. Amino acid sequence: CATRPGVTGELFF. The chain has TRBV24-1 and TRBJ2-2; no definite D call. The CDR3 consists of 13 residues. The V gene lost 9 bases and the J gene lost 4 bases, with 11 bases spanning the gap. Germline values: CDR1 KGHDR, CDR2 SFDVKD.

The chain joins TRBV2 to TRBJ2-3, with 8 bases identical to TRBD1. CDR3 length: 12 amino acids. Germline CDR1 is SNHLY and CDR2 is FYNNEI. Trimming took 11 bases from V and 4 from J; bases not matched to a gene: 5. CDR3 in amino acids: CALRGPADTQYF. For the CDR3, the DNA is TGTGCCCTCAGGGGGCCCGCAGATACGCAGTATTTT.

The CDR3 protein is CASRYPGARGYTF. DNA of the CDR3: TGTGCCAGCAGGTACCCAGGGGCTCGTGGCTACACCTTC. V and J are TRBV28 and TRBJ1-2, with TRBD1 as a possible D gene (6 bases). V was clipped by 6 bases and J by 7 bases, with 15 bases between them. Germline loops: CDR1 MDHEN, CDR2 SYDVKM. The CDR3 has 13 amino acids.

The chain couples TRBV27 to TRBJ1-1; no firm D call. Germline CDR1 is MNHEY and CDR2 is SMNVEV (reference sequence). The CDR3 has 11 residues. The V end was cut by 4 bases, the J end by 12 bases, with 12 bases between. CDR3 nucleotides: TGTGCCAGCAGTTGGGGAGGGTGGTCTTTCTTT. It specifies CASSWGGWSFF.

The chain recombines TRBV9 with TRBJ2-3; D possibly corresponds to TRBD2 (6 bases). The V end was cut by 2 bases, the J end by 2 bases, with 12 bases between. The CDR3 extends over 15 amino acids. The germline CDR1 and CDR2 sequences are SGDLS and YYNGEE. This CDR3 is CASSVEGTLTDTQYF. The CDR3 region has the DNA TGTGCCAGCAGCGTGGAGGGTACCCTCACAGATACGCAGTATTTT.